What follows are 4 T cell receptor beta chains derived from one specimen sequenced in a study of T cells after yellow fever vaccination. Using its own MiXCR run on the 5' RACE reads, TCRdb lists one record per CDR3 protein. Found here are a few hundred thousand distinct CDR3 sequences, 8.5% to 9% of them singletons; the top ten hold about a sixth. Specimen: PBMCs, collected on the day of the first yellow fever vaccination. These receptors were obtained from a young man who received the YFV17D yellow fever vaccine.

The chain couples TRBV5-1 to TRBJ2-5; tentatively, D is TRBD2 (5 bases). The V gene's germline CDR1 is SGHRS and CDR2 YFSETQ. The length of the CDR3 is 13 residues. The V end lost 1 base, the J end lost 5 bases, and 9 bases lay between the germline ends. CDR3 DNA: TGCGCCAGCAGCTTGCGAGCGGCGGAGACCCAGTACTTC. As protein: CASSLRAAETQYF.

This clonotype was seen a handful of times. The CDR3: CASRNRDREETQYF. The CDR3 DNA reads as TGTGCCAGCAGGAACAGGGACAGGGAAGAGACCCAGTACTTC. The chain carries TRBV12-3 or TRBV12-4 and TRBJ2-5; 9 bases agree with TRBD1. This CDR3 comprises 14 residues. V trimming: 6 bases; J trimming: 3 bases; junction bases outside the gene matches: 5.

This clonotype appeared a few times. The chain links TRBV7-9 to TRBJ1-2, with D maybe TRBD1 (6 bases). This CDR3 comprises 15 residues. V lost 5 bases and J lost 1, with 14 bases in between. Germline values: CDR1 SEHNR, CDR2 FQNEAQ (reference sequence). The CDR3 bases are TGTGCCAGCAGCGGCAGGGGTGTGGGTAACTATGGCTACACCTTC. This codes for CASSGRGVGNYGYTF.

The chain combines TRBV20-1 with TRBJ1-2, with a weak D call TRBD1 (5 bases). Germline loops: CDR1 DFQATT, CDR2 SNEGSKA (reference sequence). V lost 5 bases to trimming and J lost 8 bases, with 15 bases between them. This CDR3 spans 12 amino acids. CDR3 nucleotides: TGCAGTGCTCCCCGACAGCCGCGAGGCTACACCTTC. It is translated as CSAPRQPRGYTF.